This record covers a single T cell receptor (beta chain). The table came from immunoSEQ multiplex PCR; TCRdb's copy has only in-frame clones and leaves some out. The sample gives roughly 70,000 clones, roughly four fifths of which show up once; under 25% is in the top ten. The data are from a study of blood T cell repertoires in COVID-19. Overall study context: T cells, B-cell-depleted T cells, or PBMCs supplied cDNA or gDNA.

The germline CDR1 and CDR2 sequences are SEHNR and FQNEAQ (reference sequence). The CDR3 length is 14 residues. V lost 6 bases and J lost 0, with 12 bases in between. This clonotype was obtained from a man between 70 and 80 years old with acute or convalescent COVID-19. The material sequenced was peripheral blood. The J gene is TRBJ2-7, the V gene TRBV7-9, with D perhaps matching TRBD1 (8 bases). The CDR3 DNA sequence: TGTGCCAGCAGAAGCGGGACAGGCTCCTACGAGCAGTACTTC. Translation: CASRSGTGSYEQYF.